This record concerns one T cell receptor beta chain sequence. Which antigen it targets is not known. There are no base qualities to consult, and no much larger clone falls within one base. CDR1 and CDR2 were assigned from the germline V gene as SGHTA and FQGTGA. The CDR3, cysteine through phenylalanine, is 17 amino acids long. The CDR3 DNA has 51 bases and is translated from base 1. Trimming accounts for 1 base at V and 3 bases at J, while the number of junction bases matched to no gene is 10. The source of the sample is a study of blood T cell repertoires in COVID-19 (dated by TCRdb to about 2020). The study in broad terms: Samples from collaborators originated in the United States, Italy and Spain and spanned both the acute and convalescent phases of COVID-19. Where available, HLA class I and class II types were taken from metadata supplied by the sample provider and were not determined by assay-based typing. A freely available public database, intended as a resource for researchers studying the immune response to SARS-CoV-2, is where the repertoires were released. Sample metadata almost always included a de-identified subject ID, COVID-19 status, age in years and sex. The material from the prospective study consisted of cDNA or gDNA derived from T cells, B-cell-depleted T cells, or PBMCs. Subjects who had been exposed to COVID-19, were actively infected with it, or had recovered from it provided the deeply sampled blood TCRbeta repertoires that made up the dataset. The samples were drawn from two sources: the first 160 participants of the ongoing ImmuneRACE study, and fewer than 1,500 subjects contributed by 6 global collaborators.

TCRbeta CDR3 regions were amplified from genomic DNA using the immunoSEQ Assay, a bias-controlled multiplex PCR. The study's processing was this. The number of nucleated cells in each sample was estimated from the amplification of reference gene primers within the assay. Sequence reads were collapsed and filtered to measure the absolute abundance of every unique TCRbeta CDR3 rearrangement. For each sample, productive Simpson clonality was calculated by taking the square root of Simpson's diversity index across productive rearrangements. TCRdb stores this immuneACCESS table with in-frame sequences only. Part of the clones is absent; in the studies checked, under half of the shortfall reflects unresolved V genes, and no reason is known for the rest. D and trimming come from the DNA, and the V and J calls and clone size come from that table. Counted in this sample were over 90,000 clones; about 85% of them appeared once. Nearly 25% of the sample goes to the ten largest clones.

Collaborating institutions collected whole blood in K2EDTA tubes following their own protocols. For TCRbeta analysis, collaborator samples were shipped as frozen whole blood, as isolated PBMCs, or as DNA extracted from either sample type. Study-wide conclusions, independent of this receptor: How much clinical and demographic metadata was included differed by source and by participant, and the metadata was provided uncurated.

The sequenced material came from peripheral blood. The rearranged chain carries TRBV7-3 and TRBJ1-1, with 8 central nucleotides matching TRBD1. The TCR was taken from an older man with active or convalescent COVID-19. The nucleotide sequence is TGTGCCAGCAGCTTAAGAGGTCAGGGGGCAATTGACACTGAAGCTTTCTTT. This encodes CASSLRGQGAIDTEAFF.